These 11 T cell receptor beta chains share one sample of origin, sequenced in a study of naive and memory T cell subsets. The beta constant-region primer was an equimolar mix of two oligonucleotides covering TRBC1 and TRBC2. MiXCR, run by TCRdb on the UMI-ligation and nested PCR reads, gives a single entry per CDR3 protein. The table has around 160,000 distinct CDR3 sequences, over 15% seen once. Sequencing was performed on naive CD4+ T cells from blood. These receptors came from a human donor in good health.

CDR3 sequence reads: CASSFSGGNTEAFF. The CDR3 bases are TGTGCCAGCAGCTTTTCAGGCGGGAACACTGAAGCTTTCTTT. This chain links TRBV5-6 with TRBJ1-1; unclear D gene. Germline V CDR1 and CDR2: SGHDT, YYEEEE. The V gene lost 2 bases and the J gene lost 1 base, with 9 bases spanning the gap. This CDR3 has 14 residues.

This clonotype was seen many times. This chain connects TRBV7-2 to TRBJ1-5, with a possible D match to TRBD1 (5 bases). With 6 bases removed from V and 0 bases from J, the gap between germline ends came to 9 bases. The CDR3 is 14 amino acids. Germline CDR1 is SGHTA and CDR2 is FQGNSA. The CDR3 sequence is CASSQGVSNQPQHF. The CDR3 region has the DNA TGTGCCAGCAGTCAGGGAGTTAGCAATCAGCCCCAGCATTTT. The entire variable domain, with the rest obtained from reference TRBV7-2 and TRBJ1-5, is as follows: GAGVSQSPSNKVTEKGKDVELRCDPISGHTALYWYRQSLGQGLEFLIYFQGNSAPDKSGLPSDRFSAERTGGSVSTLTIQRTQQEDSAVYLCASSQGVSNQPQHFGDGTRLSIL.

The chain links TRBV20-1 to TRBJ2-7; either TRBD1 or TRBD2 may supply D (5 bases each). In germline, CDR1 is DFQATT, CDR2 SNEGSKA (reference sequence). V lost 0 bases, J lost 2 bases, and 17 bases lay in between. The CDR3 has 16 amino acids. The CDR3 DNA is TGCAGTGCTAGAGATGGGCAGGCCCGGGGCACCTACGAGCAGTACTTC. It is translated as CSARDGQARGTYEQYF.

This chain links TRBV9 with TRBJ2-1; D is possibly TRBD2 (8 bases). V was pared by 0 bases and J by 5 bases, with 12 bases between. Germline V gene lookup returns CDR1 SGDLS and CDR2 YYNGEE. The CDR3 contains 15 residues. This CDR3 reads CASSVVAGQNNEQFF. DNA for the CDR3: TGTGCCAGCAGCGTAGTAGCGGGACAGAACAATGAGCAGTTCTTC.

The V gene is TRBV2, the J gene TRBJ2-5; D may be TRBD2 (5 bases). V was clipped by 6 bases and J by 0 bases, with 17 bases between them. The length of the CDR3 is 16 residues. Germline CDR1 reads SNHLY; CDR2 reads FYNNEI. As DNA, the CDR3 is TGTGCCAGCAGGGAGGATGGGCAGGTGGACCAAGAGACCCAGTACTTC. It is translated as CASREDGQVDQETQYF.

This clonotype was recorded at least ten times. The chain has TRBV20-1 and TRBJ2-5, with D uncertain. This CDR3 contains 12 residues. CDR1 and CDR2 from the germline V gene are DFQATT and SNEGSKA (reference sequence). V gave up 7 bases and J gave up 5 bases, with 14 bases separating them. The CDR3 region has the DNA TGCAGTGGAGGAGCTGGTGTTGAGACCCAGTACTTC. Residues: CSGGAGVETQYF.

This chain links TRBV28 with TRBJ2-6; 9 bases are a match to TRBD1. The CDR3 loop spans 17 amino acids. Germline CDR1 and CDR2: MDHEN and SYDVKM. The V and J ends lost 3 bases and 1 base, in that order; junction bases with no gene match: 4. The CDR3 sequence: CASSLTGGTSGANVLTF. The DNA for the CDR3 is TGTGCCAGCAGTTTGACAGGGGGAACGTCTGGGGCCAACGTCCTGACTTTC.

The genes are TRBV4-2 and TRBJ2-2; D is undetermined. The V end was cut by 0 bases, the J end by 7 bases, with 6 bases between. CDR3 length: 13 amino acids. Germline V gives CDR1 LGHNA, CDR2 YNFKEQ. CDR3 in amino acids: CASSQEWSGELFF. DNA for the CDR3: TGTGCCAGCAGCCAAGAGTGGAGCGGGGAGCTGTTTTTT.

This clonotype has at least ten counts. J is TRBJ2-1 and V is TRBV27; 9 bases map to TRBD1. Germline CDR1 reads MNHEY; CDR2 reads SMNVEV (reference sequence). This CDR3 has 13 amino acids. Trimming removed 3 bases from V and 6 bases from J; junction bases left unmatched: 0. In DNA, the CDR3 is TGTGCCAGCAGTTTGACAGGGGGCAATGAGCAGTTCTTC. Protein sequence: CASSLTGGNEQFF.

This clonotype was detected once. This sequence may be a read error, since a much larger clone differs from it by one base. The chain joins TRBV10-1 to TRBJ2-3, with unresolved D. This CDR3 is 14 amino acids long. Germline V gene sequence: CDR1 WNHNN, CDR2 SYGVQD (reference sequence). CDR3 bases: TGCGCCAGCAGTGAAGCAGGACGGGCAGATACGCGGTATTTT. As protein: CASSEAGRADTRYF.

V gene TRBV7-3 combines with J gene TRBJ2-5, with 15 positions matching TRBD2. The CDR3 totals 18 residues. Germline CDR1 and CDR2: SGHTA and FQGTGA. The ends lost 1 base at V and 3 bases at J; junction bases unmatched: 6. In DNA, the CDR3 is TGTGCCAGCAGCTTAATTCCTAGGACTAGCGGGAGGGAAGAGACCCAGTACTTC. Translated: CASSLIPRTSGREETQYF. The whole variable domain, remainder taken from reference TRBV7-3 and TRBJ2-5, is GAGVSQTPSNKVTEKGKYVELRCDPISGHTALYWYRQSLGQGPEFLIYFQGTGAADDSGLPNDRFFAVRPEGSVSTLKIQRTERGDSAVYLCASSLIPRTSGREETQYFGPGTRLLVL.